Included here is one T cell receptor (beta chain) sequence, with context. This sample is part of a study of blood T cell repertoires in COVID-19. Background on the study: From T cells, B-cell-depleted T cells, or PBMCs came the material, which was cDNA or gDNA.

Authors' processing steps: Amplification from reference gene primers served as the basis for estimated nucleated cell counts. Repertoires were generated with immunoSEQ multiplex PCR, while TCRdb's copy carries only in-frame clones and drops some. V and J calls and clone size are given by that table; D and trimming were obtained from the DNA. The data contain some 100,000 clones, around nine tenths of them singletons. The sequence derives from a man aged 50 to 60 with acute or convalescent COVID-19. Sequencing used peripheral blood.

The CDR3 coding sequence is TGCGCCAGCAGCTTGGCTGGAGGGGCGGACTATGGCTACACCTTC. Protein product: CASSLAGGADYGYTF. The chain has TRBV5-1 and TRBJ1-2, with a possible D match to TRBD1 (5 bases). CDR3 length equals 15 residues. V was shortened by 0 bases and J by 3 bases, with 12 bases between the two germline ends. Germline values: CDR1 SGHRS, CDR2 YFSETQ.